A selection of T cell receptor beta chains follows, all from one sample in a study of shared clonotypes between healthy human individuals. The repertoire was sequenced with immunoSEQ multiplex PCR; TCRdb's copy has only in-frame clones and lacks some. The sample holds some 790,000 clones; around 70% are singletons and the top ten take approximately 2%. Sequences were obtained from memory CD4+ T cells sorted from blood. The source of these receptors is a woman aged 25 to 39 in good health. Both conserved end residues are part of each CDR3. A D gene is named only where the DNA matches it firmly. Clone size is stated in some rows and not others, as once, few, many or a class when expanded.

CDR3aa: CASSFVRTNEQFF
CDR3nt: TGTGCCAGCAGCTTCGTTAGGACAAATGAGCAGTTCTTC
j_gene: TRBJ2-1
abundance: NA
v_gene: TRBV7-2
d_gene: NA

CDR3aa: CASSLSGGNTEAFF
CDR3nt: TGTGCCAGCAGCTTAAGCGGGGGGAACACTGAAGCTTTCTTT
j_gene: TRBJ1-1
abundance: NA
v_gene: TRBV7-9
d_gene: NA

CDR3aa: CASSSPGTSLYEQYF
CDR3nt: TGTGCCAGCAGTTCTCCCGGGACGAGTCTATACGAGCAGTACTTC
j_gene: TRBJ2-7
abundance: few
v_gene: TRBV27
d_gene: NA

CDR3aa: CASSPLTGWYGYTF
CDR3nt: TGTGCCAGCAGTCCTTTGACAGGGTGGTATGGCTACACCTTC
j_gene: TRBJ1-2
abundance: once
v_gene: TRBV28
d_gene: TRBD1

CDR3aa: CATSRAPGNTGELFF
CDR3nt: TGTGCCACCAGCAGAGCCCCAGGGAACACCGGGGAGCTGTTTTTT
j_gene: TRBJ2-2
abundance: NA
v_gene: TRBV15
d_gene: NA

CDR3aa: CASSPPVGIYEQYF
CDR3nt: TGTGCCAGCTCACCACCTGTGGGAATCTACGAGCAGTACTTC
j_gene: TRBJ2-7
abundance: few
v_gene: TRBV18
d_gene: NA

CDR3aa: CSVDPTAGGYEQYF
CDR3nt: TGCAGCGTTGATCCGACAGCCGGGGGCTACGAGCAGTACTTC
j_gene: TRBJ2-7
abundance: NA
v_gene: TRBV29-1
d_gene: NA

CDR3aa: CARFTDTQYF
CDR3nt: TGTGCCAGATTCACAGATACGCAGTATTTT
j_gene: TRBJ2-3
abundance: NA
v_gene: TRBV6-5
d_gene: NA

CDR3aa: CASSLEGSNFIVSGELFF
CDR3nt: TGTGCCAGCAGCTTAGAGGGCTCAAATTTCATAGTCTCCGGGGAGCTGTTTTTT
j_gene: TRBJ2-2
abundance: NA
v_gene: TRBV7-6
d_gene: NA

CDR3aa: CASSLLAGRLSGEQYF
CDR3nt: TGTGCCAGCAGCTTACTAGCGGGAAGGTTGTCAGGCGAGCAGTACTTC
j_gene: TRBJ2-7
abundance: NA
v_gene: TRBV7-2
d_gene: TRBD2

CDR3aa: CASSSSSGPGANVLTF
CDR3nt: TGTGCCAGCAGCAGCTCCTCAGGGCCTGGGGCCAACGTCCTGACTTTC
j_gene: TRBJ2-6
abundance: NA
v_gene: TRBV21-1
d_gene: NA